What follows are 9 T cell receptor beta chains derived from one specimen sequenced in a study of T cell repertoires in cytomegalovirus infection. TCRdb reanalysed the reads using MiXCR and keeps one entry per CDR3 protein. The table includes around 210,000 distinct CDR3 sequences, around 6.4% detected once. Sequenced sample: PBMCs. These receptors originate from a human donor in good health (CMV status not recorded). Some clones in this sample may be carry-over from other donors' samples.

The table lists this clonotype with many counts. The V and J genes are TRBV7-2 and TRBJ1-1; a weak D match, TRBD1 (6 bases). The germline V gene has CDR1 SGHTA and CDR2 FQGNSA. The CDR3 has 17 residues. Trimming pared 3 bases from V and 1 base from J, leaving 18 bases between. This chain's CDR3 is CASSFGIFRGQNTEAFF. In DNA, the CDR3 is TGTGCCAGCAGCTTCGGAATTTTCAGGGGACAGAACACTGAAGCTTTCTTT.

This clonotype has ten or more counts. The J gene is TRBJ2-2, the V gene TRBV4-3; D gene unclear. Trimming removed 0 bases at V and 1 base at J, with 6 bases between. CDR3 size: 15 residues. The V gene's germline CDR1 is LGHNA and CDR2 YSLEER. The DNA for the CDR3 is TGCGCCAGCAGCCAAGACGCACTGAACACCGGGGAGCTGTTTTTT. Protein sequence: CASSQDALNTGELFF.

This clonotype was detected only a few times. V and J are TRBV5-6 and TRBJ1-1, with TRBD1 identical over 9 bases. V was clipped by 2 bases and J by 5 bases; unmatched bases: 7. The V gene's germline CDR1 is SGHDT and CDR2 YYEEEE. This CDR3 has 15 residues. The CDR3 protein is CASSFRDREGTEAFF. In nucleotides, the CDR3 is TGTGCCAGCAGCTTCCGGGACAGGGAGGGAACTGAAGCTTTCTTT.

This clonotype was found many times. The chain recombines TRBV15 with TRBJ2-3; 11 bases fit TRBD1. Per germline, CDR1 LNHNV and CDR2 YYDKDF (reference sequence). CDR3 length: 15 residues. The V and J ends lost 2 bases and 4 bases, in that order; junction bases with no gene match: 2. The CDR3 DNA reads TGTGCCACCAGCAGACCGGGACAGGGGGCAGATACGCAGTATTTT. This encodes CATSRPGQGADTQYF.

This clonotype was seen at least ten times. The chain recombines TRBV7-2 with TRBJ1-6, with D unresolved. CDR3 length equals 13 residues. CDR1 SGHTA and CDR2 FQGNSA come from the germline V gene. V lost 1 base and J lost 8, with 6 bases in between. CDR3 in amino acids: CASSLDGYSPLHF. The DNA of the CDR3 is TGTGCCAGCAGCTTAGATGGGTATTCACCCCTCCACTTT.

Comments on this clonotype: A read error may be the cause here, since a much bigger clone is one base away. The chain carries TRBV14 and TRBJ2-3; no clear D. Germline V lookup: CDR1 SGHDN, CDR2 FVKESK. V dropped 4 bases and J dropped 2 bases, with 10 bases sitting between them. The length of the CDR3 is 14 residues. CDR3: CASSRLSPTDTQYF. Here the CDR3 DNA reads TGTGCCAGCAGCCGATTGTCGCCCACAGATACGCAGTATTTT.

The gene calls are TRBV5-1 and TRBJ2-3; D remains ambiguous. Germline V gene data show CDR1 as SGHRS and CDR2 as YFSETQ. This CDR3 region has 15 residues. V was trimmed by 7 bases and J by 6 bases, leaving 21 bases between them. The CDR3 protein is CASLSSGSAGDTQYF. CDR3 sequence (DNA): TGCGCCAGCCTTTCCTCGGGTTCGGCTGGGGATACGCAGTATTTT. Full variable domain (rest looked up from reference TRBV5-1 and TRBJ2-3): KAGVTQTPRYLIKTRGQQVTLSCSPISGHRSVSWYQQTPGQGLQFLFEYFSETQRNKGNFPGRFSGRQFSNSRSEMNVSTLELGDSALYLCASLSSGSAGDTQYFGPGTRLTVL.

The sample holds many counts of this clonotype. Written as DNA, the CDR3 is TGTGCCAGCAGCTGGGGACAGGGGGATCAGCCCCAGCATTTT. This codes for CASSWGQGDQPQHF. V is TRBV28 and J is TRBJ1-5; 11 positions agree with TRBD1. The J segment lost 5 bases and the V segment lost 6 bases, leaving 3 bases of the junction unmatched. Per germline, CDR1 MDHEN and CDR2 SYDVKM. This CDR3 is built from 14 residues.

This chain uses TRBV29-1 with TRBJ1-1; possibly TRBD1 for D (6 bases). Looked up from germline, CDR1 is SQVTM and CDR2 is ANQGSEA. The germline V and J ends were trimmed by 3 bases and 6 bases, with 11 bases remaining between them. The CDR3 loop spans 12 amino acids. DNA of the CDR3: TGCAGCGTTGAGACAGGTTATCCTGAAGCTTTCTTT. Translating it yields CSVETGYPEAFF. Full variable domain (missing parts from reference TRBV29-1 and TRBJ1-1): SAVISQKPSRDICQRGTSLTIQCQVDSQVTMMFWYRQQPGQSLTLIATANQGSEATYESGFVIDKFPISRPNLTFSTLTVSNMSPEDSSIYLCSVETGYPEAFFGQGTRLTVV.